The 22 T cell receptor beta chains below all came from one sample that was sequenced in a study of T cells after yellow fever vaccination. TCRdb recomputed calls from the 5' RACE reads with MiXCR, one row per CDR3 protein. Among some 240,000 distinct CDR3 sequences listed, over 4.5% were seen once. The sample was CD4+ T cells sorted from PBMCs, taken on the day of the yellow fever booster vaccination. These TCRs come from a man aged 18 to 30 who received the YFV17D yellow fever vaccine.

The sample holds a few counts of this clonotype. The V and J genes are TRBV7-7 and TRBJ1-1; 10 bases agree with TRBD1. The CDR3 runs to 15 residues. The germline V gene encodes CDR1 SSHAT and CDR2 FNYEAQ (reference sequence). The trim removed 4 bases at V and 6 bases at J, leaving 8 bases unmatched. CDR3 nucleotides: TGTGCCAGCAGCTCTATCGGGGACAGGGGCCCTGAAGCTTTCTTT. This encodes CASSSIGDRGPEAFF.

In this sample, this clonotype turned up many times. The chain carries TRBV5-1 and TRBJ1-2; possibly TRBD1 for D (5 bases). CDR3 length: 16 residues. In germline, CDR1 is SGHRS, CDR2 YFSETQ. The V and J ends lost 6 bases and 3 bases respectively, with 21 bases between them. The DNA for the CDR3 is TGCGCCAGCACCCCTGGTCGGATGGGGGGAGACTATGGCTACACCTTC. Translated: CASTPGRMGGDYGYTF.

This clonotype has only a few counts. The CDR3 bases are TGTGCCAGCAGTCCCGGGTCCTATCATGGCTACACCTTC. It is translated as CASSPGSYHGYTF. The chain carries TRBV6-5 and TRBJ1-2; D is unresolved. This CDR3 contains 13 residues. The germline V gene encodes CDR1 MNHEY and CDR2 SVGAGI. The V gene lost 5 bases and the J gene lost 6 bases, with 13 bases spanning the gap.

This clonotype was found many times. This chain links TRBV28 with TRBJ1-2; a weak D match, TRBD1 (5 bases). The germline V gene encodes CDR1 MDHEN and CDR2 SYDVKM. CDR3 size: 12 residues. Trimming pared 7 bases from V and 8 bases from J, leaving 14 bases between. The CDR3 DNA is TGTGCCAGCACCCTCTGGGGGTCCGGCTACACCTTC. Its translation is CASTLWGSGYTF.

This clonotype has only a few counts. CDR3 protein: CASSLQPPGNNSPLHF. CDR3 bases: TGTGCCAGCAGCTTACAGCCTCCTGGTAATAATTCACCCCTCCACTTT. The rearrangement links TRBV7-6 to TRBJ1-6; D not certain. Trimming pared 2 bases from V and 5 bases from J, leaving 13 bases between. The CDR3 is 16 residues long. CDR1 is SGHVS and CDR2 is FNYEAQ in the germline V gene.

The chain couples TRBV5-4 to TRBJ2-3, with D maybe TRBD1 (6 bases). V gave up 3 bases and J gave up 4 bases, with 24 bases separating them. The CDR3 is made up of 18 amino acids. Germline CDR1 reads SGHNT; CDR2 reads YYREEE (reference sequence). For the CDR3, the DNA is TGTGCCAGCAGCTATCAGGGGAGAGCGAATCGGGGCTCAGATACGCAGTATTTT. This sequence encodes CASSYQGRANRGSDTQYF.

Ten or more counts support this clonotype. The genes are TRBV28 and TRBJ2-5; 8 bases line up with TRBD2. V lost 5 bases and J lost 3; bases outside the gene matches: 5. Germline-derived CDR1 and CDR2 are MDHEN and SYDVKM. The CDR3 consists of 14 residues. The CDR3 protein is CASSPTSVKETQYF. The CDR3 region has the DNA TGTGCCAGCAGTCCGACTAGCGTGAAAGAGACCCAGTACTTC.

This clonotype was counted only a few times. The genes are TRBV7-2 and TRBJ1-6; TRBD1 agrees at 7 bases. Losses at the gene ends were 1 base for V and 10 bases for J; bases not matched to a gene: 10. This CDR3 spans 16 amino acids. Germline CDR1 and CDR2: SGHTA and FQGNSA. CDR3 region: CASSLVEGAGGSPLHF. The CDR3 DNA sequence: TGTGCCAGCAGCTTAGTGGAGGGGGCAGGAGGATCACCCCTCCACTTT.

This clonotype was seen a handful of times. The gene calls are TRBV9 and TRBJ1-6, with 7 bases lining up with TRBD1. This CDR3 is 17 amino acids long. Germline V gene sequence: CDR1 SGDLS, CDR2 YYNGEE. Trimming removed 4 bases from V and 0 bases from J; junction bases left unmatched: 7. CDR3 amino acids: CASSSRDSRSYNSPLHF. CDR3 nucleotides: TGTGCCAGCAGCTCGCGGGACAGCCGCTCCTATAATTCACCCCTCCACTTT.

This clonotype was seen a handful of times. The chain has TRBV10-1 and TRBJ2-2; TRBD2 might be the D (6 bases). Trimming removed 4 bases from V and 0 bases from J, with 12 bases in between. This CDR3 has 16 residues. Per the germline V gene, CDR1 is WNHNN and CDR2 is SYGVQD (reference sequence). The CDR3 spells CASSGGGATNTGELFF. The CDR3 region has the DNA TGCGCCAGCAGTGGTGGAGGGGCGACGAACACCGGGGAGCTGTTTTTT.

This clonotype came up many times. The chain uses TRBV7-2 and TRBJ2-3; D ambiguous. V lost 5 bases and J 5 bases, leaving 8 bases between the germline ends. Looked up from germline, CDR1 is SGHTA and CDR2 is FQGNSA. The CDR3 runs to 12 residues. DNA of the CDR3: TGTGCCAGCAGCCCCCACTTAGATACGCAGTATTTT. This sequence encodes CASSPHLDTQYF. The complete variable domain, with remaining parts taken from reference TRBV7-2 and TRBJ2-3, reads GAGVSQSPSNKVTEKGKDVELRCDPISGHTALYWYRQSLGQGLEFLIYFQGNSAPDKSGLPSDRFSAERTGGSVSTLTIQRTQQEDSAVYLCASSPHLDTQYFGPGTRLTVL.

CDR3 amino acids: CASSSGGGNYGYTF. CDR3 coding DNA: TGTGCCAGCAGTTCAGGGGGCGGTAACTATGGCTACACCTTC. V gene TRBV27 combines with J gene TRBJ1-2; 8 positions agree with TRBD1. Germline values: CDR1 MNHEY, CDR2 SMNVEV (reference sequence). CDR3 length: 14 residues. J lost 1 base, V lost 4 bases, and 2 bases had no gene match.

This clonotype was seen repeatedly, ten times or more. The chain carries TRBV7-8 and TRBJ1-6; TRBD1 aligns across 11 bases. The CDR3 sequence is 13 residues long. With V trimmed by 4 bases and J by 10 bases, 0 bases remained unmatched. CDR1 SGHVS and CDR2 FQNEAQ come from the germline V gene. CDR3 nucleotides: TGTGCCAGCAGCTGGACAGGGGGCTCACCCCTCCACTTT. This translates into CASSWTGGSPLHF.

This clonotype was counted many times. This chain uses TRBV5-1 with TRBJ2-2; D is undetermined. This CDR3 is 15 amino acids long. The V and J ends lost 0 bases and 5 bases respectively, with 11 bases between them. Germline CDR1 SGHRS, CDR2 YFSETQ. CDR3 nucleotide sequence: TGCGCCAGCAGCTTGGGGGTCGGGCCGACCGGGGAGCTGTTTTTT. This encodes CASSLGVGPTGELFF.

Only a few counts were recorded for this clonotype. The CDR3 DNA is TGTGCCAGCAGCTTCAGCAGGGGGGACACTGAAGCTTTCTTT. This encodes CASSFSRGDTEAFF. This chain joins TRBV7-3 and TRBJ1-1; 7 bases fit TRBD1. Germline V lookup: CDR1 SGHTA, CDR2 FQGTGA. This CDR3 spans 14 amino acids. Trimming took 3 bases from V and 3 from J; bases not matched to a gene: 4.

This clonotype has ten or more counts. The chain is built from TRBV7-6 and TRBJ2-7, with D maybe TRBD1 (6 bases). V lost 4 bases and J lost 3, with 10 bases in between. The CDR3 consists of 13 residues. Germline V lookup: CDR1 SGHVS, CDR2 FNYEAQ. CDR3 region: CASSSYRDYEQYF. The CDR3, as DNA: TGTGCCAGCAGCTCATACAGGGACTACGAGCAGTACTTC.

This clonotype was seen a few times. The genes are TRBV20-1 and TRBJ1-2, with 8 positions matching TRBD1. The junction had 5 bases not matched to a gene; V was cut back by 1 base and J by 10 bases. The CDR3 contains 12 residues. From germline, CDR1 is DFQATT and CDR2 SNEGSKA (reference sequence). DNA for the CDR3: TGCAGTGCTAGAGTCACAGGGGGGCACTACACCTTC. Protein sequence: CSARVTGGHYTF.

V is TRBV7-3 and J is TRBJ1-1; D is unclear. Trimming removed 4 bases from V and 10 bases from J, with 19 bases in between. CDR3 length equals 14 residues. From germline, CDR1 is SGHTA and CDR2 FQGTGA. The CDR3, as DNA: TGTGCCAGCAGCTCCCGGACGATATCACCCCGAGCTTTCTTT. It yields the protein CASSSRTISPRAFF.

The chain couples TRBV28 to TRBJ1-1, with a possible D match to TRBD1 (5 bases). Germline CDR1 and CDR2: MDHEN and SYDVKM. There are 14 residues in the CDR3. With 4 bases removed from V and 5 bases from J, the gap between germline ends came to 14 bases. The CDR3 is CASSSWDLGTEAFF. CDR3 nucleotide sequence: TGTGCCAGCAGTTCGTGGGACCTGGGGACTGAAGCTTTCTTT.

This clonotype showed up just a few times. The rearrangement joins TRBV20-1 to TRBJ1-1; D remains ambiguous. Trimming took 1 base from V and 0 from J, leaving 6 bases between them. The germline V gene encodes CDR1 DFQATT and CDR2 SNEGSKA (reference sequence). The CDR3 has 13 residues. CDR3 sequence: CSARGAVNTEAFF. For the CDR3, the DNA is TGCAGTGCTAGAGGGGCAGTGAACACTGAAGCTTTCTTT.

This clonotype showed up many times. The chain is built from TRBV7-2 and TRBJ2-7; 12 bases line up with TRBD1. Per germline, CDR1 SGHTA and CDR2 FQGNSA. Trimming removed 3 bases from V and 6 bases from J; junction bases left unmatched: 3. The CDR3 contains 14 residues. Here the CDR3 DNA reads TGTGCCAGCAGCTTGGGACAGGGGGCGGGCGAGCAGTACTTC. It is translated as CASSLGQGAGEQYF.

J is TRBJ1-4 and V is TRBV5-1, with TRBD1 matching over 8 bases. In germline, CDR1 is SGHRS, CDR2 YFSETQ. The CDR3 runs to 15 residues. After removal of 4 bases from V and 8 bases from J, the junction contained 10 bases not matched to a gene. The CDR3 sequence is CASSDTGTGGEKLFF. Written as DNA, the CDR3 is TGCGCCAGCAGCGATACCGGGACAGGAGGCGAAAAACTGTTTTTT.